One sample yielded the 5 T cell receptor beta chains listed below, sequenced in a study of immune heterogeneity within non-small cell lung tumors. TCR beta CDR3 amplification used multiplex PCR with 32 V and 13 J primers. One entry per CDR3 protein results from TCRdb running MiXCR on the multiplex PCR reads. The sample consists of 8,500 to 13,000 distinct CDR3 sequences, around 30% of them appearing once. Bulk tumor gDNA, 600 ng per sample, served as the TCR template. In surgery, several biopsies were collected from each primary tumor at widely spaced sites. These patients got curative surgery after being newly diagnosed with untreated non-small cell lung cancer. Sequenced: lung tumor tissue. Receptor source: a woman between 45 and 65 years old with non-small cell lung cancer.

This clonotype has at least ten counts. The rearrangement links TRBV7-2 to TRBJ2-7; 10 bases fit TRBD1. V lost 3 bases to trimming and J lost 1 base; unmatched junction nucleotides: 3. The CDR3 is 15 residues long. Germline assignment: CDR1 SGHTA and CDR2 FQGNSA. DNA of the CDR3: TGTGCCAGCAGCTTCCAGGGACAGGGGTCCTACGAGCAGTACTTC. It translates to CASSFQGQGSYEQYF.

This clonotype was seen ten or more times. V is TRBV20-1 and J is TRBJ1-1, with D hard to call. CDR3 size: 13 residues. Per the germline V gene, CDR1 is DFQATT and CDR2 is SNEGSKA (reference sequence). The V end lost 2 bases, the J end lost 9 bases, and 16 bases lay between the germline ends. The CDR3 DNA follows: TGCAGTGCTAGATCGGAAAGACGAGAAAAAGCTTTCTTT. Translation: CSARSERREKAFF.

The sample holds many counts of this clonotype. The chain carries TRBV9 and TRBJ2-2, with D hard to call. The CDR3 spans 13 residues. Germline V lookup: CDR1 SGDLS, CDR2 YYNGEE. V was pared by 0 bases and J by 7 bases, with 7 bases between. CDR3 sequence (DNA): TGTGCCAGCAGCGTAGAAACAGACGGGGAGCTGTTTTTT. It encodes CASSVETDGELFF.

This clonotype was seen ten or more times. The V gene is TRBV12-5, the J gene TRBJ2-3, with 8 bases matching TRBD2. The CDR3 is 18 residues long. In germline, CDR1 is LGHNT, CDR2 FRNRAP. The ends lost 9 bases at V and 0 bases at J; junction bases unmatched: 17. In DNA form, the CDR3 reads TGTGCTAGCTCCCCTCGCCGGGGTAGCGGGGTAAGCACAGATACGCAGTATTTT. Translation gives CASSPRRGSGVSTDTQYF.

By proportion, this clonotype is medium-sized. The J gene is TRBJ2-7, the V gene TRBV10-3; TRBD2 agrees at 14 bases. Germline V CDR1 and CDR2: ENHRY, SYGVKD. This CDR3 comprises 17 residues. V was pared by 4 bases and J by 4 bases, with 9 bases of the junction left unmatched. CDR3 residues: CAISVTRGTSGGYEQYF. CDR3 nucleotide sequence: TGTGCCATCAGTGTAACCCGCGGGACTAGCGGGGGATACGAGCAGTACTTC.